This T cell receptor (beta chain) was identified in a study of prognosis after radiotherapy for stage I lung cancer. Whole-study results and caveats: Before stereotactic body radiation therapy the median unique TCR clone count was about 10,000, and afterwards it fell to approximately 6,900.

CDR1 is SNHLY, CDR2 FYNNEI, per germline. The CDR3 contains 16 residues. Trimming stripped 7 bases from V and 0 bases from J, with 13 bases between. TCR beta CDR3 amplification from genomic DNA was performed by two-round multiplex PCR. It was primers specific to each TRBV and TRBJ gene that first-round PCR used. The second PCR round used universal primers. A single record per CDR3 protein comes from TCRdb applying MiXCR to the multiplex PCR reads. The data hold approximately 31,000 distinct CDR3 sequences, with 40% to 60% observed a single time. For this clonotype: Its specificity is unknown.

The input for sequencing was PBMCs, taken before or after stereotactic body radiation therapy (not recorded which). This receptor was obtained from a donor aged 50 or older with non-small cell lung cancer. The chain is built from TRBV2 and TRBJ1-6; D gene ambiguous. CDR3: CASTPVLISYNSPLHF. The CDR3, as DNA: TGTGCCAGCACCCCAGTCCTGATCTCCTATAATTCACCCCTCCACTTT.